This TCR beta chain was sequenced during a study of T cell responses to AZD1222 COVID-19 vaccine. Turning to the study itself: Analysis merged second doses at about 4 or about 12 weeks. General study points: Reports indicate that nearly half of spike-specific TCRs are directed at unmutated variant regions. Donors in the cohort were predominantly white British and more often female, and clonal diversity was possibly underestimated.

The repertoire was sequenced with immunoSEQ multiplex PCR; TCRdb's copy has only in-frame clones and lacks some. The sample shows 130,000 to 150,000 clones, about 91% of them seen only once. This clone was observed a few times. Its antigen remains unknown. The CDR3 contains 14 residues. Germline CDR1 is SGDLS and CDR2 is YYNGEE. V gave up 0 bases and J gave up 9 bases, with 15 bases separating them. The sequence was obtained from an adult in good health. Source: peripheral blood, taken on day 0 of AZD1222 vaccination. The chain couples TRBV9 to TRBJ2-5; D gene unclear. CDR3 protein: CASSVGQRIGSQYF. Here the CDR3 DNA reads TGTGCCAGCAGCGTAGGCCAACGGATTGGGTCCCAGTACTTC.